A single T cell receptor beta chain is shown here with its context. The antigen remains unidentified. From the reads, TCRdb called clonotypes with MiXCR, one entry per CDR3 protein. The sample comprises under 90,000 distinct CDR3 sequences, roughly 44% of which are singletons, and over 90% rests with the top ten. This entry is derived from a study of T cell repertoires in cytomegalovirus infection. Study summary: Public TCR beta signatures were indicative of both CMV infection and a matching HLA type.

Trimming left V 0 bases short and J 1 base short, with 12 bases between. CDR1 is LGHDT, CDR2 YNNKEL, per germline (reference sequence). This CDR3 comprises 16 residues. General study results and limits: Across the ex vivo response, the dominant clonotypes were HLA-C-restricted CMV-specific TCR beta clonotypes.

This rearrangement joins TRBV3-1 to TRBJ2-5, with a weak D call TRBD2 (6 bases). This TCR was sampled from a human donor in good health (CMV status not recorded). Some clones in this sample may be carry-over from other donors' samples. Sequencing was performed on CD8+ T cells from cultured PBMCs, taken from culture after CMV antigen stimulation. CDR3 sequence: CASSQDYGTSQETQYF. The CDR3 DNA sequence: TGTGCCAGCAGCCAAGATTACGGGACTTCCCAAGAGACCCAGTACTTC.